These 29 T cell receptor beta chains were sequenced from one sample in a study of patients and donors after allogeneic stem cell transplantation. TCRdb re-called the RT-PCR reads with MiXCR, one entry per CDR3 protein. The sample has about 230,000 distinct CDR3 sequences, 11% to 15% seen once; the top ten hold 11%. The sample was blood, either unsorted or a sorted T cell fraction (not recorded which). The receptor source for this set is a human donor who was either an allogeneic HSCT recipient or a stem cell or donor lymphocyte infusion donor (not recorded which). It is not recorded whose cells these are; they may come from a transplant donor.

Note on this clonotype: This could be a read error, since a much larger clone is one nucleotide away. The CDR3 reads CASSVLRRDDQYF. As DNA, the CDR3 is TGTGCCAGCAGTGTCCTACGGAGGGACGACCAGTACTTC. The chain carries TRBV6-1 and TRBJ2-7, with D perhaps TRBD2 (6 bases). CDR1 is MNHNS, CDR2 SASEGT, per germline. The length of the CDR3 is 13 residues.

This clonotype has a handful of counts. The V and J genes are TRBV10-3 and TRBJ2-7; 7 bases agree with TRBD1. Trimming cost V 0 bases and J 3 bases; bases outside gene matches: 5. The CDR3 runs 15 residues. Germline CDR1 is ENHRY and CDR2 is SYGVKD. The CDR3 here is CAISESGQKIYEQYF. Written as DNA, the CDR3 is TGTGCCATCAGTGAGTCGGGACAGAAGATCTACGAGCAGTACTTC.

This clonotype was seen a few times. This chain uses TRBV12-3 or TRBV12-4 with TRBJ1-3; the D is unclear. With 2 bases removed from V and 4 bases from J, the gap between germline ends came to 12 bases. This CDR3 is built from 15 residues. CDR3 coding DNA: TGTGCCAGCAGTTTACCCCCACACCTAGGAAACACCATATATTTT. This sequence encodes CASSLPPHLGNTIYF.

This clonotype was detected many times. The chain is built from TRBV3-1 and TRBJ1-5; 10 bases line up with TRBD1. Germline V gene sequence: CDR1 LGHDT, CDR2 YNNKEL (reference sequence). V shed 5 bases and J 1 base; nucleotides not matched to a gene: 14. The CDR3 is made up of 19 amino acids. CDR3 residues: CASSRRTGQGSNSNQPQHF. CDR3 nucleotide sequence: TGTGCCAGCAGCAGACGGACGGGACAGGGGTCGAACAGCAATCAGCCCCAGCATTTT. Full variable domain (missing parts from reference TRBV3-1 and TRBJ1-5): DTAVSQTPKYLVTQMGNDKSIKCEQNLGHDTMYWYKQDSKKFLKIMFSYNNKELIINETVPNRFSPKSPDKAHLNLHINSLELGDSAVYFCASSRRTGQGSNSNQPQHFGDGTRLSIL.

This clonotype was detected ten times or more. CDR3 protein: CSARDLGFGPNGYTF. The CDR3 coding sequence is TGCAGTGCTAGAGATCTGGGTTTTGGGCCAAATGGCTACACCTTC. This sequence joins TRBV20-1 and TRBJ1-2; D not resolved. The ends were cut back, 0 bases at V and 6 bases at J, with 17 bases in the middle. CDR3 length: 15 amino acids. The germline gives CDR1 DFQATT, CDR2 SNEGSKA (reference sequence).

The sample holds a few counts of this clonotype. V gene TRBV12-3 or TRBV12-4 combines with J gene TRBJ1-4, with 11 bases identical to TRBD1. The CDR3 consists of 17 residues. J gave up 8 bases and V 5 bases, and 13 bases lay outside the gene matches. In nucleotides, the CDR3 is TGTGCCAGCAGTCAAAGGGACAGGGGGAATCGTGGGGAAAAACTGTTTTTT. Residues: CASSQRDRGNRGEKLFF.

The genes are TRBV11-2 and TRBJ2-5, with D unclear. There are 15 residues in the CDR3. Trimming cost V 3 bases and J 4 bases, with 15 bases left between them. Germline loops: CDR1 SGHAT, CDR2 FQNNGV. CDR3 sequence: CASSFDSVWRETQYF. The CDR3 region has the DNA TGTGCCAGCAGCTTCGATTCGGTGTGGAGAGAGACCCAGTACTTC.

This clonotype was seen a few times. V is TRBV20-1 and J is TRBJ1-2; tentative D call: TRBD1 (5 bases). The length of the CDR3 is 12 residues. CDR1 is DFQATT, CDR2 SNEGSKA, per germline (reference sequence). V shed 6 bases and J shed 8 bases, with 16 bases lying between them. This CDR3 reads CSAQSPRVGYTF. The CDR3 DNA follows: TGCAGTGCCCAATCGCCCAGGGTAGGCTACACCTTC.

Remarks on this clonotype: One junction end does not reproduce the germline sequence, and a read error may be involved. This chain links TRBV4-2 with TRBJ1-2; 8 bases are a match to TRBD1. The CDR3 length is 14 residues. CDR1 and CDR2 (germline): LGHNA, YNFKEQ. CDR3 sequence reads: CASGQTQGADGYTF. CDR3 DNA sequence: TGTGCCAGCGGCCAAACCCAGGGGGCCGATGGCTACACCTTC.

This clonotype was recorded many times. The chain has TRBV11-2 and TRBJ2-1; 8 bases agree with TRBD2. The V gene's germline CDR1 is SGHAT and CDR2 FQNNGV. The CDR3 length is 15 residues. The trim removed 5 bases at V and 5 bases at J, leaving 8 bases unmatched. The DNA for the CDR3 is TGTGCCAGCAGCGAACCGGGACTAGGTCACAATGAGCAGTTCTTC. This codes for CASSEPGLGHNEQFF.

This clonotype showed up many times. The chain links TRBV5-6 to TRBJ2-4, with TRBD2 matching over 14 bases. The CDR3 spans 18 residues. Germline assignment: CDR1 SGHDT and CDR2 YYEEEE. Unmatched junction bases numbered 11, after V lost 3 bases and J lost 6 bases. This chain's CDR3 is CASSWGLAGDPSRNIQYF. In DNA, the CDR3 is TGTGCCAGCAGCTGGGGACTAGCGGGGGACCCGTCGAGAAACATTCAGTACTTC.

This clonotype was recorded many times. The chain recombines TRBV6-1 with TRBJ1-1, with TRBD1 as a possible D gene (6 bases). V lost 4 bases and J 2 bases, leaving 8 bases between the germline ends. Germline V gene sequence: CDR1 MNHNS, CDR2 SASEGT. The CDR3 runs 13 residues. CDR3 sequence reads: CASSGQANTEAFF. The DNA of the CDR3 is TGTGCCAGCAGTGGACAGGCTAACACTGAAGCTTTCTTT.

This clonotype was seen a handful of times. The germline gene is not matched at one end of the junction; a read error may be the cause. The chain employs TRBV5-4 and TRBJ2-7; D is unresolved. Germline V gene lookup returns CDR1 SGHNT and CDR2 YYREEE (reference sequence). This CDR3 is built from 13 residues. The CDR3 protein is CASSADRLAGDHF. The DNA for the CDR3 is TGTGCCAGCAGCGCGGACCGGCTGGCCGGTGATCACTTC.

V is TRBV12-3 or TRBV12-4 and J is TRBJ1-2; 8 bases are shared with TRBD1. The CDR3 sequence is 14 residues long. Trimming at V came to 5 bases and at J to 3 bases, leaving 5 bases not matched to a gene. CDR3 nucleotides: TGTGCCAGCAGTAGGACAGGGACTTACTATGGCTACACCTTC. This translates into CASSRTGTYYGYTF.

This clonotype was counted at least ten times. V and J are TRBV2 and TRBJ1-1, with D unclear. This CDR3 has 14 residues. The V end was cut by 4 bases, the J end by 5 bases, with 14 bases between. Per the germline V gene, CDR1 is SNHLY and CDR2 is FYNNEI. DNA of the CDR3: TGTGCCAGCAGTGCCTTATCCCAAGTAACTGAAGCTTTCTTT. It is translated as CASSALSQVTEAFF.

This sequence joins TRBV15 and TRBJ1-1, with 7 bases identical to TRBD1. Germline V CDR1 and CDR2: LNHNV, YYDKDF (reference sequence). This CDR3 is built from 13 residues. V lost 3 bases and J lost 8; bases outside the gene matches: 6. CDR3 protein: CATSRTGLGEAFF. The CDR3 DNA sequence: TGTGCCACCAGCAGGACAGGGTTGGGGGAAGCTTTCTTT. Filled out from reference TRBV15 and TRBJ1-1, the complete variable domain reads DAMVIQNPRYQVTQFGKPVTLSCSQTLNHNVMYWYQQKSSQAPKLLFHYYDKDFNNEADTPDNFQSRRPNTSFCFLDIRSPGLGDTAMYLCATSRTGLGEAFFGQGTRLTVV.

The chain links TRBV19 to TRBJ2-1; TRBD2 matches at 11 bases. Germline loops: CDR1 LNHDA, CDR2 SQIVND (reference sequence). Losses at the gene ends were 7 bases for V and 1 base for J; bases not matched to a gene: 6. The CDR3 runs to 16 residues. This CDR3 is CASNRSGRGSYNEQFF. The CDR3 region has the DNA TGTGCCAGTAACCGTAGCGGGAGGGGGTCCTACAATGAGCAGTTCTTC.

This clonotype has just a few counts. This rearrangement joins TRBV29-1 to TRBJ2-7, with D possibly being TRBD1 or TRBD2 (5 bases each). The germline V and J ends were trimmed by 5 bases and 7 bases, with 21 bases remaining between them. This CDR3 has 14 amino acids. Germline lookup yields CDR1 SQVTM and CDR2 ANQGSEA. The chain's CDR3 is CSVLIGTPHGEQYF. CDR3 DNA sequence: TGCAGCGTTTTAATCGGGACGCCACACGGAGAGCAGTACTTC.

This clonotype was observed a single time. This sequence may be a read error, since a much larger clone differs from it by one base. V usage is TRBV12-3 or TRBV12-4 and J usage is TRBJ2-3, with D possibly being TRBD2 (6 bases). V was trimmed by 6 bases and J by 8 bases, leaving 24 bases between them. This CDR3 contains 16 residues. CDR3 DNA sequence: TGTGCCAGCAGACGGACCGGGACGGGGGTAGCCGGTACGCAGTATTTT. Amino acids: CASRRTGTGVAGTQYF.

This clonotype was picked up many times. This rearrangement joins TRBV4-2 to TRBJ2-3; TRBD2 aligns across 10 bases. Per the germline V gene, CDR1 is LGHNA and CDR2 is YNFKEQ. Trimming took 4 bases from V and 2 from J; bases not matched to a gene: 15. This CDR3 is built from 19 residues. The DNA for the CDR3 is TGTGCCAGCAGCCGATGGGCCCTAGGTACTAGCGGGGCCACAGATACGCAGTATTTT. As protein: CASSRWALGTSGATDTQYF.

This clonotype was detected ten times or more. This sequence joins TRBV12-3 or TRBV12-4 and TRBJ2-3, with 7 bases fitting TRBD1. CDR3 size: 15 residues. V shed 7 bases and J 0 bases; nucleotides not matched to a gene: 7. CDR3 DNA sequence: TGTGCCAGCACCGACTCAGGGGGTAGCACAGATACGCAGTATTTT. Translating gives CASTDSGGSTDTQYF.

This clonotype was counted a few times. The CDR3 bases are TGCAGTGCTAGAGATCAGGGGAAAGATACGCAGTATTTT. Amino acids: CSARDQGKDTQYF. The genes are TRBV20-1 and TRBJ2-3; D perhaps matches TRBD1 (6 bases). Germline V gene lookup returns CDR1 DFQATT and CDR2 SNEGSKA (reference sequence). V lost 0 bases and J lost 5, with 9 bases in between. The CDR3 extends over 13 amino acids.

This clonotype was observed many times. V and J are TRBV6-5 and TRBJ2-7; D remains ambiguous. With 6 bases removed from V and 3 bases from J, the gap between germline ends came to 6 bases. CDR3 length: 11 residues. CDR1 MNHEY and CDR2 SVGAGI come from the germline V gene. CDR3 DNA sequence: TGTGCCAGCAGACACAGCTACGAGCAGTACTTC. It specifies CASRHSYEQYF.

This clonotype has a handful of counts. The chain employs TRBV20-1 and TRBJ2-3, with D hard to call. Trimming left V 5 bases short and J 4 bases short, with 16 bases between. The CDR3 has 14 residues. Germline values: CDR1 DFQATT, CDR2 SNEGSKA (reference sequence). For the CDR3, the DNA is TGCAGTGCTCGGCCATATGCGTCCGCAGATACGCAGTATTTT. It codes for CSARPYASADTQYF.

This clonotype was detected many times. The rearrangement links TRBV7-2 to TRBJ1-1; TRBD1 matches 8 bases. CDR3 length equals 14 residues. Germline loops: CDR1 SGHTA, CDR2 FQGNSA. The ends lost 5 bases at V and 4 bases at J; junction bases unmatched: 6. The CDR3 loop reads CASSRQGSVTEAFF. The CDR3 DNA reads TGTGCCAGCAGCCGACAGGGGTCGGTCACTGAAGCTTTCTTT.

This clonotype has a count of ten or more. This chain links TRBV5-1 with TRBJ2-7; the match to TRBD2 covers 9 bases. This CDR3 is 17 amino acids long. V was pared by 0 bases and J by 3 bases, with 10 bases of the junction left unmatched. Germline V CDR1 and CDR2: SGHRS, YFSETQ. The CDR3 region has the DNA TGCGCCAGCAGCTTGGGGCTAGCGGGATTTATCCTCTACGAGCAGTACTTC. This sequence encodes CASSLGLAGFILYEQYF.

There are many counts of this clonotype. The chain employs TRBV9 and TRBJ2-5; D is ambiguous. This CDR3 is built from 15 residues. CDR1 SGDLS and CDR2 YYNGEE come from the germline V gene. The V gene lost 0 bases and the J gene lost 4 bases, with 13 bases spanning the gap. In DNA, the CDR3 is TGTGCCAGCAGCGTAGGGAGATTAGTCGGAGAGACCCAGTACTTC. It codes for CASSVGRLVGETQYF. The complete variable domain, with remaining parts taken from reference TRBV9 and TRBJ2-5, reads DSGVTQTPKHLITATGQRVTLRCSPRSGDLSVYWYQQSLDQGLQFLIQYYNGEERAKGNILERFSAQQFPDLHSELNLSSLELGDSALYFCASSVGRLVGETQYFGPGTRLLVL.

The V call is TRBV13, the J call TRBJ1-2; 7 bases map to TRBD1. The ends lost 5 bases at V and 7 bases at J; junction bases unmatched: 16. The length of the CDR3 is 16 residues. The germline CDR1 and CDR2 sequences are PRHDT and FYEKMQ (reference sequence). CDR3 nucleotides: TGTGCCAGCAGCCTGGGGGGCACAGGGGAAACAGCTGGCTACACCTTC. Its translation: CASSLGGTGETAGYTF.

The chain combines TRBV10-3 with TRBJ2-7; 13 bases are a match to TRBD2. CDR1 and CDR2 from the germline V gene are ENHRY and SYGVKD. This CDR3 spans 14 amino acids. J lost 4 bases, V lost 6 bases, and 3 bases had no gene match. In DNA form, the CDR3 reads TGTGCCATCAGGACTAGCGGGGGGACTTACGAGCAGTACTTC. Translated: CAIRTSGGTYEQYF.